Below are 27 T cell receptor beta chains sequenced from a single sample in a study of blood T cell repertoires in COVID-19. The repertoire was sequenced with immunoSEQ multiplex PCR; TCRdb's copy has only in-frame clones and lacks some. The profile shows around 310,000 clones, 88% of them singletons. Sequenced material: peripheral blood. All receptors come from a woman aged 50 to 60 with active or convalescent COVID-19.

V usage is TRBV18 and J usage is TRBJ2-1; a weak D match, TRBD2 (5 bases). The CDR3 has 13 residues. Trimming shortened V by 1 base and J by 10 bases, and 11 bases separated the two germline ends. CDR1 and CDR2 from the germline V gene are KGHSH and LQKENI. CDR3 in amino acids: CASSPHEGREQFF. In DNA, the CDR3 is TGTGCCAGCTCACCACACGAGGGAAGGGAGCAGTTCTTC.

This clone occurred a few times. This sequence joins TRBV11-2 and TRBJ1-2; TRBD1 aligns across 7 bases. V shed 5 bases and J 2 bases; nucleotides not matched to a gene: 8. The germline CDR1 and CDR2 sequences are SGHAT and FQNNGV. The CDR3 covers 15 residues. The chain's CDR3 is CASSLDREANYGYTF. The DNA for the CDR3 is TGTGCCAGCAGCCTTGACAGGGAGGCGAACTATGGCTACACCTTC.

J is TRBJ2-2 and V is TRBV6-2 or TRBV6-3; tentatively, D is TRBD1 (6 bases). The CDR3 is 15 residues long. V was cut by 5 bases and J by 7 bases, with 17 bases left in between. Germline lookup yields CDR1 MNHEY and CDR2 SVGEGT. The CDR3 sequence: CASSSGGKNGGELFF. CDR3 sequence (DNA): TGTGCCAGCAGTAGTGGGGGCAAGAATGGCGGGGAGCTGTTTTTT.

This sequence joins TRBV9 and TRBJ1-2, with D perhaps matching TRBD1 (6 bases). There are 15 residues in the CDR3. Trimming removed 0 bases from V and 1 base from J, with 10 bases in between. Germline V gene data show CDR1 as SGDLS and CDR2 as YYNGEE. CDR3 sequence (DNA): TGTGCCAGCAGCGTAGGAACAGGGCTTAACTATGGCTACACCTTC. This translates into CASSVGTGLNYGYTF.

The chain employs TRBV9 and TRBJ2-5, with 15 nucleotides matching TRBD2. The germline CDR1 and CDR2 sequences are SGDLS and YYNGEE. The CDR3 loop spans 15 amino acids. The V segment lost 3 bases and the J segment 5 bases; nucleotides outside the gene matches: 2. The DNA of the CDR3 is TGTGCCAGCAGCGAGGGACTAGCGGGGGGTGAGACCCAGTACTTC. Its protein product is CASSEGLAGGETQYF.

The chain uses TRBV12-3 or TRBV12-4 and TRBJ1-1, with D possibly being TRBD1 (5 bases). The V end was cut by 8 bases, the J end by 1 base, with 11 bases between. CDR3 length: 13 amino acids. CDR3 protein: CASLQDQNTEAFF. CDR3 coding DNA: TGTGCCAGCTTACAGGACCAGAACACTGAAGCTTTCTTT.

CDR3 sequence reads: CASSGLRQGKSGYTF. In DNA, the CDR3 is TGTGCCAGCAGTGGTCTCCGACAGGGGAAGTCAGGCTACACCTTC. This chain links TRBV2 with TRBJ1-2; 8 bases line up with TRBD1. The germline CDR1 and CDR2 sequences are SNHLY and FYNNEI. CDR3 length: 15 amino acids. Losses at the gene ends were 4 bases for V and 8 bases for J; bases not matched to a gene: 12.

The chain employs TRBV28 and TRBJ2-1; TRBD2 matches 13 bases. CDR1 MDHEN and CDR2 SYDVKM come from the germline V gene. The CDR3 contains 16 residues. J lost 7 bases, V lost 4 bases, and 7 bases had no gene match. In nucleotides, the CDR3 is TGTGCCAGCAGTTCGGGGACTAGCGGGAAACGGAATGAGCAGTTCTTC. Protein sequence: CASSSGTSGKRNEQFF.

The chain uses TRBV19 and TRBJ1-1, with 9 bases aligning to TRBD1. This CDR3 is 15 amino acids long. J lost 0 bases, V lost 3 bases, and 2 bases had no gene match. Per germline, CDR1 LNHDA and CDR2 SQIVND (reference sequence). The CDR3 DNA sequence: TGTGCCAGTAGTATGGGGGACAGGGTGAACACTGAAGCTTTCTTT. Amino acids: CASSMGDRVNTEAFF.

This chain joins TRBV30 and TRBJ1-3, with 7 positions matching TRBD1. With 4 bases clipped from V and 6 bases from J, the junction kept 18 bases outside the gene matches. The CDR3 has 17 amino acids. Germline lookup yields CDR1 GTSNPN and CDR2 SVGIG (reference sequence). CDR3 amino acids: CAWTSRQGVGLQNTIYF. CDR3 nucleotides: TGTGCCTGGACTTCTAGACAGGGCGTAGGCTTGCAAAACACCATATATTTT.

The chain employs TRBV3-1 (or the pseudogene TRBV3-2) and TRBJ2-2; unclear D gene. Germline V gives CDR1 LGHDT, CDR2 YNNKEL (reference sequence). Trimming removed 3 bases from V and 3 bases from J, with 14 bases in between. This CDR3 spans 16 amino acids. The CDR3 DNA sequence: TGTGCCAGCAGCCAGACCCGGGTTATCGACACCGGGGAGCTGTTTTTT. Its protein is CASSQTRVIDTGELFF.

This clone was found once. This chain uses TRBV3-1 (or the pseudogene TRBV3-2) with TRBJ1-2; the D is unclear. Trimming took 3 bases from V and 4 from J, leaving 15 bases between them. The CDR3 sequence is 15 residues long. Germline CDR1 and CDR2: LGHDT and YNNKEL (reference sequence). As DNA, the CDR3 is TGTGCCAGCAGCCATTTGTATCTCCAGGCCTATGGCTACACCTTC. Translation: CASSHLYLQAYGYTF.

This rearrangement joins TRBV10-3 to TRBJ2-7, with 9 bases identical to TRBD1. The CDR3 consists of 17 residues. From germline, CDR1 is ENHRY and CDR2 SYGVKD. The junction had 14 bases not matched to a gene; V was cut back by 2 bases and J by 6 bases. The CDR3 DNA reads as TGTGCCATCAGTGAGCACTTAGATCCCGGGACAGGGAGCGAGCAGTACTTC. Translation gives CAISEHLDPGTGSEQYF.

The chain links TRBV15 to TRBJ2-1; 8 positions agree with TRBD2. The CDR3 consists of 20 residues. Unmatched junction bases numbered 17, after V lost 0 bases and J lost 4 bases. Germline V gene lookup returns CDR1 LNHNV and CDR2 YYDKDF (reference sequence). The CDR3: CATSRDSGAGVRGRYNEQFF. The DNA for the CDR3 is TGTGCCACCAGCAGAGATAGTGGGGCAGGGGTGCGCGGGAGGTACAATGAGCAGTTCTTC. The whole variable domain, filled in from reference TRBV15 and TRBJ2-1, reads DAMVIQNPRYQVTQFGKPVTLSCSQTLNHNVMYWYQQKSSQAPKLLFHYYDKDFNNEADTPDNFQSRRPNTSFCFLDIRSPGLGDTAMYLCATSRDSGAGVRGRYNEQFFGPGTRLTVL.

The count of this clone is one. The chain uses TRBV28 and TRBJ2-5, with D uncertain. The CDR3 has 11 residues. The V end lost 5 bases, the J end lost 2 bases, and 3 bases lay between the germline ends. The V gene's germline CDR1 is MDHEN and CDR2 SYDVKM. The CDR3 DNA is TGTGCCAGCAGTCGGCAAGAGACCCAGTACTTC. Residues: CASSRQETQYF.

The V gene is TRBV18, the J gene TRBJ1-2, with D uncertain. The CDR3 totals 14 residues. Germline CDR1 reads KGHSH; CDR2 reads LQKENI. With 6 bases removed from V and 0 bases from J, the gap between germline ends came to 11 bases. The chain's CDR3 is CASSLSPANYGYTF. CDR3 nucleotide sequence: TGTGCCAGCTCCCTTTCCCCGGCTAACTATGGCTACACCTTC.

CDR3 in DNA: TGTGCCAGCAGCCAAGAACGCGCGGCAGCTTTGAACACTGAAGCTTTCTTT. Its translation is CASSQERAAALNTEAFF. This chain uses TRBV14 with TRBJ1-1; no reliable D call. CDR3 length equals 17 residues. V was trimmed by 0 bases and J by 0 bases, leaving 14 bases between them. From germline, CDR1 is SGHDN and CDR2 FVKESK.

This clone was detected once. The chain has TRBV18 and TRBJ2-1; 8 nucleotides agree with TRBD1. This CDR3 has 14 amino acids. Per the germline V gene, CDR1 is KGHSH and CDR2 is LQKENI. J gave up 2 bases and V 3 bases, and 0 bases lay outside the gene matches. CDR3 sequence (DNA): TGTGCCAGCTCACCGGGACAGGCCTACAATGAGCAGTTCTTC. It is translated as CASSPGQAYNEQFF.

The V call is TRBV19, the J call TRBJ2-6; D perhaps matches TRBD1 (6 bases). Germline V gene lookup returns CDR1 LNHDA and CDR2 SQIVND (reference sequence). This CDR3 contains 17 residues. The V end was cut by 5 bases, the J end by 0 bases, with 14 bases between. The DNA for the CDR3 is TGTGCCAGTAGTCTGCATTACAGGGACTCTGGGGCCAACGTCCTGACTTTC. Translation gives CASSLHYRDSGANVLTF.

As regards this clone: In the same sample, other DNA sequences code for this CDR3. The CDR3 sequence: CASSPGGEQYF. CDR3 coding DNA: TGTGCCAGCAGCCCGGGGGGGGAGCAGTACTTC. V gene TRBV7-2 combines with J gene TRBJ2-7; 8 positions agree with TRBD2. CDR3 length equals 11 residues. Per germline, CDR1 SGHTA and CDR2 FQGNSA. V was pared by 5 bases and J by 7 bases, with 1 base of the junction left unmatched.

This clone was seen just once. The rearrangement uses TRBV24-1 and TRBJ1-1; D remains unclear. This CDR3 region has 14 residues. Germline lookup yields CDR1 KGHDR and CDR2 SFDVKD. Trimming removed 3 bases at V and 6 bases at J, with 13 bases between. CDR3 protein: CATSDGRRAAEAFF. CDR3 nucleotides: TGTGCCACCAGTGATGGCAGGAGGGCGGCTGAAGCTTTCTTT.

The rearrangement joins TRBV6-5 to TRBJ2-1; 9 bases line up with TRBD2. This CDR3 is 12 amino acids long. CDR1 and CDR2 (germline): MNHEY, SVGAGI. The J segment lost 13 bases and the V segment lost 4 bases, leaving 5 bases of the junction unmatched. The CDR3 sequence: CASSWPSGAQFF. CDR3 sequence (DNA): TGTGCCAGCAGTTGGCCTAGCGGGGCTCAGTTCTTC.

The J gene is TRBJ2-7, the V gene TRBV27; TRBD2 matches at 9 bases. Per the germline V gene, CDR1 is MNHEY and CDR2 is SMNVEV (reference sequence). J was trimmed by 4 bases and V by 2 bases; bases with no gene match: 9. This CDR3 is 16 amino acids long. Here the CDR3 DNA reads TGTGCCAGCAGTTTAGGAGCCCCGGCGGGGGGGTACGAGCAGTACTTC. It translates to CASSLGAPAGGYEQYF.

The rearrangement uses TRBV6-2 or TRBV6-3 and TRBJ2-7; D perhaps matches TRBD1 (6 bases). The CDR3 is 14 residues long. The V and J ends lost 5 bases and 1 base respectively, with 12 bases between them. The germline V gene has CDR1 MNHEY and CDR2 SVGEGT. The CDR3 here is CASSVRGRSYEQYF. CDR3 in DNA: TGTGCCAGCAGTGTCAGGGGCCGGTCCTACGAGCAGTACTTC.

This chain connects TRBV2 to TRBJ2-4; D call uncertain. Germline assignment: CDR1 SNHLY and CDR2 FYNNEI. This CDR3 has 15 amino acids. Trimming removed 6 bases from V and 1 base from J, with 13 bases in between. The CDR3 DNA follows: TGTGCCAGCAGCGAACTACGATGGGCCAAAAACATTCAGTACTTC. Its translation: CASSELRWAKNIQYF.

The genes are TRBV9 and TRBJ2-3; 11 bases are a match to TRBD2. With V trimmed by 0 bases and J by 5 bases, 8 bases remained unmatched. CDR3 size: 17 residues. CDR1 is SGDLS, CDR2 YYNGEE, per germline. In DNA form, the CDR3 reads TGTGCCAGCAGCGTAGGAATTAGCGGGGGGGCCAGAGATACGCAGTATTTT. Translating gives CASSVGISGGARDTQYF.

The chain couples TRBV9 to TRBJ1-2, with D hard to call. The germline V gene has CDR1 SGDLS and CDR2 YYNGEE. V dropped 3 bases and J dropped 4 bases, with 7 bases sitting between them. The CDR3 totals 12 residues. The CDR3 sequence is CASSAQTYGYTF. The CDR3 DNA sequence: TGTGCCAGCAGCGCACAAACCTATGGCTACACCTTC.